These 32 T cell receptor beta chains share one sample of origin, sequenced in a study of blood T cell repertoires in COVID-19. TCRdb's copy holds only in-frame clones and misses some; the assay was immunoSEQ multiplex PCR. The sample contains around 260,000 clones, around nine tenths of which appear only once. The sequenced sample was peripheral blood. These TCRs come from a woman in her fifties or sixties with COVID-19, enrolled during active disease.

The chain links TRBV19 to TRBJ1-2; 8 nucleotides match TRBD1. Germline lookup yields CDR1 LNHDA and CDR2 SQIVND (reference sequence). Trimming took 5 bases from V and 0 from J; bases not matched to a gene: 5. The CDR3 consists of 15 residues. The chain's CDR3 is CASSPGQVPNYGYTF. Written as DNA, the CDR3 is TGTGCCAGTAGTCCGGGACAGGTGCCTAACTATGGCTACACCTTC.

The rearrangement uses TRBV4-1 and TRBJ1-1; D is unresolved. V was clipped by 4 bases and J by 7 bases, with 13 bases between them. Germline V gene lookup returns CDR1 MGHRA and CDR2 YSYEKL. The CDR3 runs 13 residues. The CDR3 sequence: CASSRSRQDEAFF. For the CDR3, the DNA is TGCGCCAGCAGCCGCAGTCGTCAAGATGAAGCTTTCTTT.

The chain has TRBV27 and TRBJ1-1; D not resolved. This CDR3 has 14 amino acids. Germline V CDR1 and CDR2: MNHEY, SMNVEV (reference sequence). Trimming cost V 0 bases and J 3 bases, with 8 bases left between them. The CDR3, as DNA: TGTGCCAGCAGTTTATCGTGGAGGGACACTGAAGCTTTCTTT. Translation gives CASSLSWRDTEAFF.

CDR3 protein: CASSVFSGSTGNTIYF. As DNA, the CDR3 is TGTGCCAGCAGCGTATTCTCGGGGTCCACTGGAAACACCATATATTTT. The V and J genes are TRBV9 and TRBJ1-3; D uncertain. Germline CDR1 and CDR2: SGDLS and YYNGEE. The CDR3 sequence is 16 residues long. V dropped 1 base and J dropped 2 bases, with 13 bases sitting between them.

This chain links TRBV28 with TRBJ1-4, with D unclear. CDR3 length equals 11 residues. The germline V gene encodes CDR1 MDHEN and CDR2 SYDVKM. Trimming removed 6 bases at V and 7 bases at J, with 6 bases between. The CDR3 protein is CASRSREKLFF. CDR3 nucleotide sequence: TGTGCCAGCAGGTCTCGTGAAAAACTGTTTTTT.

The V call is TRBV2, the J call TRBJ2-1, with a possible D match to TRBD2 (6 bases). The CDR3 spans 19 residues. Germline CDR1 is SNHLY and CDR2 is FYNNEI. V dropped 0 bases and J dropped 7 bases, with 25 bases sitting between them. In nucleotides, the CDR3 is TGTGCCAGCAGTGAAGCGCTGAGGAGGGCGGGTCCCGAGGAGAATGAGCAGTTCTTC. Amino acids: CASSEALRRAGPEENEQFF.

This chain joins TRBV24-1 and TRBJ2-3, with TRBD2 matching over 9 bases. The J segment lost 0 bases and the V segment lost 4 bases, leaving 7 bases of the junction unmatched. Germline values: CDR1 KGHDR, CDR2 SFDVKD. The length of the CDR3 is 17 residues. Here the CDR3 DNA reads TGTGCCACCAGTGACGCTAGCGGGGTATCTAGCACAGATACGCAGTATTTT. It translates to CATSDASGVSSTDTQYF.

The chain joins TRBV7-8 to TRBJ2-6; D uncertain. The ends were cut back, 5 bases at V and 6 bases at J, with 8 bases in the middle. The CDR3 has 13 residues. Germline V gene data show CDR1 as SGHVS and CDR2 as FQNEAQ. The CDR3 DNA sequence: TGTGCCAGCAGCCCAGGTGTGGCCAACGTCCTGACTTTC. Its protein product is CASSPGVANVLTF.

The CDR3 DNA reads TGTGCCGCCGGCAGGGAAGAGGATGGCTACACCTTC. It encodes CAAGREEDGYTF. The chain couples TRBV30 to TRBJ1-2; D possibly corresponds to TRBD1 (5 bases). Trimming left V 8 bases short and J 6 bases short, with 16 bases between. The CDR3 sequence is 12 residues long. Per germline, CDR1 GTSNPN and CDR2 SVGIG (reference sequence). Looking up the rest from reference TRBV30 and TRBJ1-2 gives the full variable domain: SQTIHQWPATLVQPVGSPLSLECTVEGTSNPNLYWYRQAAGRGLQLLFYSVGIGQISSEVPQNLSASRPQDRQFILSSKKLLLSDSGFYLCAAGREEDGYTFGSGTRLTVV.

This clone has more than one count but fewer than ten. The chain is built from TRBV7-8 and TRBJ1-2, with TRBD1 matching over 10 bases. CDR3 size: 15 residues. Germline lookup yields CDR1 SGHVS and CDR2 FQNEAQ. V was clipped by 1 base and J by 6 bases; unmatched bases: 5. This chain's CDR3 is CASSLEGTGVHGYTF. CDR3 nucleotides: TGTGCCAGCAGCTTAGAAGGGACAGGGGTCCATGGCTACACCTTC.

Here the CDR3 reads CASSLGTTGELFF. The CDR3 DNA follows: TGCGCCAGCAGCTTAGGGACTACCGGGGAGCTGTTTTTT. V gene TRBV5-1 combines with J gene TRBJ2-2; D is possibly TRBD2 (6 bases). The germline V gene has CDR1 SGHRS and CDR2 YFSETQ. Trimming cost V 2 bases and J 5 bases, with 7 bases left between them. This CDR3 is built from 13 residues.

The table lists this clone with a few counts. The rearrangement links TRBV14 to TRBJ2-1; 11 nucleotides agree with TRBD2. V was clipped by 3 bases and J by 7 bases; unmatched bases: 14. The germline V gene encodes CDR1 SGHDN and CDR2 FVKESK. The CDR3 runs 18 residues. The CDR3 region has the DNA TGTGCCAGCAGCCAGCAGGGGGTAGCGGGAGGGTCGAGGAATGAGCAGTTCTTC. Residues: CASSQQGVAGGSRNEQFF.

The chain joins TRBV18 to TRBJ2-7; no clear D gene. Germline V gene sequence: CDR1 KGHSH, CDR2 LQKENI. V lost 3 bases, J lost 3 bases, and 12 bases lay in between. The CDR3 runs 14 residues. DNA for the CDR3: TGTGCCAGCTCACCGGAACAGAGATACTACGAGCAGTACTTC. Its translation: CASSPEQRYYEQYF.

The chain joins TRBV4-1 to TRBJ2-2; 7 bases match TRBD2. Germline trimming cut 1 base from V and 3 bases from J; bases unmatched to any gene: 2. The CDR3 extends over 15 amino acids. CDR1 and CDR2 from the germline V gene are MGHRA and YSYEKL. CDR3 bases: TGCGCCAGCAGCCAAGGACTAGCCGACACCGGGGAGCTGTTTTTT. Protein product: CASSQGLADTGELFF.

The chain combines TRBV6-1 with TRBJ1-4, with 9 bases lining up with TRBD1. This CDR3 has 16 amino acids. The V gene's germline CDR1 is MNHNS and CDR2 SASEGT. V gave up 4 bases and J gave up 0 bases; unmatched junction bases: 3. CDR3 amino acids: CASSGTGAATNEKLFF. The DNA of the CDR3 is TGTGCCAGCAGTGGGACAGGGGCTGCAACTAATGAAAAACTGTTTTTT.

The CDR3 DNA sequence: TGTGCCAGCAGCTTAACAGGGGGTAGAGGAAACATTCAGTACTTC. This encodes CASSLTGGRGNIQYF. The chain carries TRBV7-9 and TRBJ2-4, with 8 positions matching TRBD1. Trimming at V came to 2 bases and at J to 6 bases, leaving 6 bases not matched to a gene. This CDR3 is 15 amino acids long. CDR1 is SEHNR and CDR2 is FQNEAQ in the germline V gene (reference sequence).

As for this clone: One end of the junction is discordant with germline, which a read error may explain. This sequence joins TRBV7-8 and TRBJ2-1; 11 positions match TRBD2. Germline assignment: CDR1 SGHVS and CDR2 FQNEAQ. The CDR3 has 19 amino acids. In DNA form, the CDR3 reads TGTGCCAGCAGCTTAGTTGGTAGCGGGAGGGCCGGACCCTACGATGAGCAGTTCTTC. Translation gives CASSLVGSGRAGPYDEQFF.

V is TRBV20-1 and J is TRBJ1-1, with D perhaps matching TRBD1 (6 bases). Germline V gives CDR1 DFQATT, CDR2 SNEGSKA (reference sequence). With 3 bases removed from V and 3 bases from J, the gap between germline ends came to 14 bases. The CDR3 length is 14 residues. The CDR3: CSASKQGMYTEAFF. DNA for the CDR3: TGCAGTGCTAGTAAGCAGGGGATGTACACTGAAGCTTTCTTT.

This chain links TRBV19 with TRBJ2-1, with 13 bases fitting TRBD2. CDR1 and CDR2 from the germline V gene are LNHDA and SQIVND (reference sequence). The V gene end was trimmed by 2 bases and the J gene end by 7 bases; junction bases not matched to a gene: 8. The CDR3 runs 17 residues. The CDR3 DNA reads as TGTGCCAGTAGTATACCAACTAGCGGGAGGGCGGGAAATGAGCAGTTCTTC. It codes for CASSIPTSGRAGNEQFF.

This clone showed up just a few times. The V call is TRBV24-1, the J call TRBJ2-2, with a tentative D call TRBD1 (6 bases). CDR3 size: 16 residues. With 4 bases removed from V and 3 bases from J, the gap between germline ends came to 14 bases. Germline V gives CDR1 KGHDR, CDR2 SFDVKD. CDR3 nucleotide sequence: TGTGCCACCAGTGACCCAGGGGTTAGGGACACCGGGGAGCTGTTTTTT. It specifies CATSDPGVRDTGELFF.

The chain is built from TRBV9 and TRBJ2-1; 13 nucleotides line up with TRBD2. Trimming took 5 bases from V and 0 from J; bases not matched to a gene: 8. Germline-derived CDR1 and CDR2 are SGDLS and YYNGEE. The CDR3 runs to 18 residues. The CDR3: CASSMYGTSGNSYNEQFF. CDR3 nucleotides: TGTGCCAGCAGTATGTACGGGACTAGCGGGAACTCCTACAATGAGCAGTTCTTC.

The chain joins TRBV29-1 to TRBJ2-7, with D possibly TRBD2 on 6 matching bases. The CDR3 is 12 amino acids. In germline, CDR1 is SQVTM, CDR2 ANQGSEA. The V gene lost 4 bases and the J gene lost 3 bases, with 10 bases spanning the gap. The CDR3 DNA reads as TGCAGCGTTGCGGGGGAAGTCTACGAGCAGTACTTC. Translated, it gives CSVAGEVYEQYF.

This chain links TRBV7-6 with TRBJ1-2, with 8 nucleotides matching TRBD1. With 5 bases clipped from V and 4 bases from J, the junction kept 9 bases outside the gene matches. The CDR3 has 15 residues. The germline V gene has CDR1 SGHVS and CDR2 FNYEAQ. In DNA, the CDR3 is TGTGCCAGCAGCCCCCAGGACAGGGTTGTCTATGGCTACACCTTC. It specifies CASSPQDRVVYGYTF.

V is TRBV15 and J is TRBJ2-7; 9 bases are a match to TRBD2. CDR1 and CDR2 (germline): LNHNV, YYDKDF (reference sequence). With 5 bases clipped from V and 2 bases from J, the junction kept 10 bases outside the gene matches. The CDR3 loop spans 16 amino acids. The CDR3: CATSPRQGLAAYEQYF. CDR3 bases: TGTGCCACCAGCCCTAGGCAGGGACTAGCCGCCTACGAGCAGTACTTC.

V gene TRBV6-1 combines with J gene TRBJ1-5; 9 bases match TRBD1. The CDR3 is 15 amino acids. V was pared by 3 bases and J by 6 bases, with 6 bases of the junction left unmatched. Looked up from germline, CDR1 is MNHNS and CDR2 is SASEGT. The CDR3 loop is CASSDETGGFQPQHF. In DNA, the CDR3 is TGTGCCAGCAGTGATGAGACAGGGGGTTTTCAGCCCCAGCATTTT.

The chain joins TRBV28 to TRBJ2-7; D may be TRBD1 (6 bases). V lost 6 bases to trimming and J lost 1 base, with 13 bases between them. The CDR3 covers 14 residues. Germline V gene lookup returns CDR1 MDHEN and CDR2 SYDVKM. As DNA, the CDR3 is TGTGCCAGCAGGGGGGCAGGCACATCCTACGAGCAGTACTTC. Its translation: CASRGAGTSYEQYF.

The CDR3 bases are TGTGCCATCAGTGAAGTGGAGGCCAAGGTTACCGGGGAGCTGTTTTTT. This codes for CAISEVEAKVTGELFF. This chain links TRBV10-3 with TRBJ2-2; tentatively, D is TRBD2 (5 bases). The CDR3 runs to 16 residues. Per germline, CDR1 ENHRY and CDR2 SYGVKD. Trimming shortened V by 3 bases and J by 5 bases, and 16 bases separated the two germline ends.

The CDR3 sequence is CASSRVGRQGSEQYF. The CDR3 DNA is TGTGCCAGCAGCCGCGTCGGTCGGCAGGGAAGTGAGCAGTACTTC. The chain couples TRBV5-6 to TRBJ2-7; TRBD1 is a possible D gene (5 bases). Germline V gene lookup returns CDR1 SGHDT and CDR2 YYEEEE. Deletions cut 4 bases from V and 7 bases from J, with 21 bases between. The CDR3 is 15 residues long.

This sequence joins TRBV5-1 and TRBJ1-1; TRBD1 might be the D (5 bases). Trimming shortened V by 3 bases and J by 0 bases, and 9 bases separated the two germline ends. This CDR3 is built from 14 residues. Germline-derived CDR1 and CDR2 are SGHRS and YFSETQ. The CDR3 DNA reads TGCGCCAGCAGCTGGCCAGGGCTGAACACTGAAGCTTTCTTT. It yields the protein CASSWPGLNTEAFF.

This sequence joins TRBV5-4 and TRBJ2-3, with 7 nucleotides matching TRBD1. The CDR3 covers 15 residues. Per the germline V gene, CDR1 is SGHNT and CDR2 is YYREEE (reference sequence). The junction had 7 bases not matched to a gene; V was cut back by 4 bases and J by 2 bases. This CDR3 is CASSMGQLNTDTQYF. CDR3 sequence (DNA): TGTGCCAGCAGCATGGGACAGCTTAACACAGATACGCAGTATTTT.

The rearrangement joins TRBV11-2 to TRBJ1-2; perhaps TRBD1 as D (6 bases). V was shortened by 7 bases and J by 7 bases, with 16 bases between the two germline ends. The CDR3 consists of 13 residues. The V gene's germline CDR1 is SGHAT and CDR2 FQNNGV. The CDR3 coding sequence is TGTGCCAGCACCCCAGCGGACAGACGTGGCTACACCTTC. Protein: CASTPADRRGYTF.

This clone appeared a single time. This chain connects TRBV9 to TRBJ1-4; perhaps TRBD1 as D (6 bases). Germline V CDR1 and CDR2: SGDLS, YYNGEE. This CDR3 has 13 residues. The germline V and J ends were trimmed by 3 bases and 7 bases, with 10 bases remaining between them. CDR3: CASSAQGFEKLFF. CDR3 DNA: TGTGCCAGCAGCGCACAGGGATTTGAAAAACTGTTTTTT.